These 20 T cell receptor beta chains share one sample of origin, sequenced in a study of T cell changes during pregnancy in multiple sclerosis (dated by TCRdb to the late 2010s). Library method: the immunoSEQ multiplex PCR assay. The clones in this table, taken by TCRdb from immuneACCESS, are in-frame only. Not every clone is retained; where verified, under half of the shortfall comes from an unresolved V gene, and the cause of the rest is unknown. The sample contains 25,000 to 30,000 clones, 89% of them found a single time. The top ten constitute about 6.3% of the sample. The specimen comprised CD8+ T cells from peripheral blood mononuclear cells, sampled after pregnancy. These receptors all come from a female donor with multiple sclerosis, enrolled in a pregnancy study.

The J gene is TRBJ1-4, the V gene TRBV7-9; the D is unclear. The V gene lost 0 bases and the J gene lost 4 bases, with 12 bases spanning the gap. The CDR3 is 16 residues long. The V gene's germline CDR1 is SEHNR and CDR2 FQNEAQ (reference sequence). For the CDR3, the DNA is TGTGCCAGCAGCTTAGCGGGTCAGGCCTTTAATGAAAAACTGTTTTTT. Amino acids: CASSLAGQAFNEKLFF. The full variable domain, in which reference TRBV7-9 and TRBJ1-4 provide the parts outside the CDR3, is DTGVSQNPRHKITKRGQNVTFRCDPISEHNRLYWYRQTLGQGPEFLTYFQNEAQLEKSRLLSDRFSAERPKGSFSTLEIQRTEQGDSAMYLCASSLAGQAFNEKLFFGSGTQLSVL.

The rearrangement joins TRBV4-3 to TRBJ2-7; 8 bases match TRBD2. Germline V gene lookup returns CDR1 LGHNA and CDR2 YSLEER. J was trimmed by 8 bases and V by 0 bases; bases with no gene match: 9. CDR3 length: 15 amino acids. In DNA, the CDR3 is TGCGCCAGCAGCCAAGAATTAGCGGGATATAACCAGCAGTACTTC. It specifies CASSQELAGYNQQYF.

Notes on this clone: The same CDR3 arises from other DNA sequences in this sample as well. The chain is built from TRBV6-4 and TRBJ2-3, with 12 bases that match TRBD2. The CDR3 spans 15 residues. V lost 3 bases to trimming and J lost 3 bases; unmatched junction nucleotides: 1. CDR1 is MRHNA, CDR2 SNTAGT, per germline. This CDR3 reads CASSETSGGTDTQYF. Here the CDR3 DNA reads TGTGCCAGCAGTGAGACTAGCGGGGGAACAGATACGCAGTATTTT.

V gene TRBV6-5 combines with J gene TRBJ2-7; 7 bases line up with TRBD1. Trimming cost V 6 bases and J 6 bases; bases outside gene matches: 5. CDR1 is MNHEY, CDR2 SVGAGI, per germline. The CDR3 is 12 residues long. The CDR3 nucleotides are TGTGCCAGCAGCCCCGGGACAGCCGAGCAGTACTTC. Its protein is CASSPGTAEQYF.

The rearrangement links TRBV4-2 to TRBJ2-1; 10 bases align to TRBD2. Germline loops: CDR1 LGHNA, CDR2 YNFKEQ. The length of the CDR3 is 18 residues. Trimming at V came to 0 bases and at J to 0 bases, leaving 5 bases not matched to a gene. DNA of the CDR3: TGTGCCAGCAGCCAAGATGAGGCTAGCGGGAGCTCCTACAATGAGCAGTTCTTC. It is translated as CASSQDEASGSSYNEQFF.

The chain couples TRBV5-6 to TRBJ2-7; TRBD2 aligns across 9 bases. The trim removed 0 bases at V and 3 bases at J, leaving 7 bases unmatched. CDR1 is SGHDT, CDR2 YYEEEE, per germline. This CDR3 contains 16 residues. In DNA form, the CDR3 reads TGTGCCAGCAGCTTGGGGGGTAGCGGGGGTTTCTACGAGCAGTACTTC. Its translation: CASSLGGSGGFYEQYF.

The J gene is TRBJ1-2, the V gene TRBV29-1; D ambiguous. The V end was cut by 3 bases, the J end by 2 bases, with 7 bases between. In germline, CDR1 is SQVTM, CDR2 ANQGSEA. The CDR3 contains 12 residues. CDR3 in DNA: TGCAGCGTTGACAATAGAAACTATGGCTACACCTTC. Translated, it gives CSVDNRNYGYTF.

CDR3 in amino acids: CASSQDTAGTNEQYF. The CDR3 DNA reads as TGCGCCAGCAGCCAAGATACAGCGGGAACAAACGAGCAGTACTTC. The rearrangement uses TRBV4-3 and TRBJ2-7; 7 bases fit TRBD2. V shed 0 bases, J shed 5 bases, and the junction held 7 bases outside the gene matches. The CDR3 runs to 15 residues. In germline, CDR1 is LGHNA, CDR2 YSLEER.

The gene calls are TRBV7-8 and TRBJ2-5; 14 nucleotides match TRBD2. V gave up 5 bases and J gave up 4 bases; unmatched junction bases: 3. The germline CDR1 and CDR2 sequences are SGHVS and FQNEAQ. This CDR3 is built from 15 residues. The DNA of the CDR3 is TGTGCCAGCAGCGCAGGACTAGCGGGAGGAGAGACCCAGTACTTC. Encoded protein: CASSAGLAGGETQYF.

The chain is built from TRBV9 and TRBJ2-7; a possible D gene is TRBD1 (5 bases). V was cut by 0 bases and J by 3 bases, with 7 bases left in between. Germline-derived CDR1 and CDR2 are SGDLS and YYNGEE. The CDR3 has 13 amino acids. CDR3 sequence (DNA): TGTGCCAGCAGCGTAGACCAGGGCTACGAGCAGTACTTC. This sequence encodes CASSVDQGYEQYF.

This rearrangement joins TRBV5-4 to TRBJ2-7; the D gene is possibly TRBD2 (5 bases). Trimming pared 5 bases from V and 5 bases from J, leaving 14 bases between. The CDR3 covers 13 residues. Germline V lookup: CDR1 SGHNT, CDR2 YYREEE (reference sequence). CDR3 residues: CASRWAGQNEQYF. CDR3 sequence (DNA): TGTGCCAGCAGGTGGGCGGGCCAGAACGAGCAGTACTTC.

The rearrangement links TRBV7-2 to TRBJ2-5, with a possible D match to TRBD1 (6 bases). V was cut by 2 bases and J by 0 bases, with 10 bases left in between. The germline CDR1 and CDR2 sequences are SGHTA and FQGNSA. CDR3 length equals 15 residues. CDR3 loop: CASSLRWDNQETQYF. CDR3 bases: TGTGCCAGCAGCTTACGCTGGGACAACCAAGAGACCCAGTACTTC.

J is TRBJ1-2 and V is TRBV6-5, with 8 nucleotides matching TRBD1. V dropped 2 bases and J dropped 7; count of bases not matched to a gene: 9. CDR1 is MNHEY, CDR2 SVGAGI, per germline. The CDR3 is made up of 15 amino acids. The CDR3 nucleotides are TGTGCCAGCAGTTACCTAACAGGGGGTTCTCTTGGCTACACCTTC. The encoded protein is CASSYLTGGSLGYTF.

The chain employs TRBV6-4 and TRBJ2-1; 8 positions agree with TRBD2. Germline CDR1 and CDR2: MRHNA and SNTAGT. The CDR3 is made up of 16 amino acids. The V segment lost 6 bases and the J segment 4 bases; nucleotides outside the gene matches: 11. The DNA of the CDR3 is TGTGCCAGCAGCTTGACTAGCGACAGGCCTTACAATGAGCAGTTCTTC. Translating it yields CASSLTSDRPYNEQFF.

This sequence joins TRBV27 and TRBJ2-1; TRBD2 agrees at 7 bases. CDR1 and CDR2 (germline): MNHEY, SMNVEV (reference sequence). The CDR3 loop spans 14 amino acids. Trimming took 0 bases from V and 6 from J; bases not matched to a gene: 2. The CDR3 nucleotides are TGTGCCAGCAGTTTATCCCCTAGCGGCAATGAGCAGTTCTTC. The encoded protein is CASSLSPSGNEQFF.

The chain couples TRBV25-1 to TRBJ1-5; possible D gene TRBD1, 6 bases. The CDR3 runs to 15 residues. Germline V CDR1 and CDR2: MGHDK, SYGVNS. V lost 5 bases, J lost 5 bases, and 16 bases lay in between. For the CDR3, the DNA is TGTGCCAGCAGTCCATCAGGAGGGGGGGATCAGCCCCAGCATTTT. This translates into CASSPSGGGDQPQHF.

The rearrangement links TRBV27 to TRBJ2-7, with TRBD1 matching over 8 bases. Germline CDR1 is MNHEY and CDR2 is SMNVEV (reference sequence). J gave up 2 bases and V 5 bases, and 5 bases lay outside the gene matches. The CDR3 is 14 amino acids. CDR3 nucleotide sequence: TGTGCCAGCAGTCCAGGACAGGGAACCTACGAGCAGTACTTC. Translated: CASSPGQGTYEQYF.

The chain uses TRBV28 and TRBJ1-4, with 7 bases identical to TRBD1. V lost 5 bases, J lost 1 base, and 7 bases stayed unmatched. This CDR3 has 16 residues. Germline assignment: CDR1 MDHEN and CDR2 SYDVKM. CDR3 amino acids: CASSTITGVTNEKLFF. CDR3 sequence (DNA): TGTGCCAGCAGTACAATCACAGGGGTAACTAATGAAAAACTGTTTTTT. Variable domain in full (rest from reference TRBV28 and TRBJ1-4): DVKVTQSSRYLVKRTGEKVFLECVQDMDHENMFWYRQDPGLGLRLIYFSYDVKMKEKGDIPEGYSVSREKKERFSLILESASTNQTSMYLCASSTITGVTNEKLFFGSGTQLSVL.

This clone appeared a single time. This sequence joins TRBV5-6 and TRBJ2-3, with D perhaps matching TRBD1 (5 bases). Germline CDR1 is SGHDT and CDR2 is YYEEEE. This CDR3 is 17 amino acids long. The V end was cut by 4 bases, the J end by 3 bases, with 21 bases between. The CDR3 DNA sequence: TGTGCCAGCAGCACCTCGTTGGGGCCCTACCTAACAGATACGCAGTATTTT. Protein sequence: CASSTSLGPYLTDTQYF.

The chain's CDR3 is CASSLFTGQGTYEQYF. The CDR3 coding sequence is TGTGCCAGCAGTTTATTTACCGGACAGGGTACCTACGAGCAGTACTTC. V gene TRBV27 combines with J gene TRBJ2-7, with TRBD1 identical over 8 bases. The CDR3 runs 16 residues. CDR1 is MNHEY, CDR2 SMNVEV, per germline (reference sequence). Trimming at V came to 1 base and at J to 2 bases, leaving 7 bases not matched to a gene.